What follows is one TCR beta chain and its context. The sample comes from a study of blood T cell repertoires in COVID-19. About the study: The origin of the acute and convalescent COVID-19 samples was the United States, Italy and Spain.

Profiled with immunoSEQ multiplex PCR; TCRdb holds only in-frame clones, not every one. The sample lists about 270,000 clones; more than 75% were seen once. The CDR3 extends over 17 amino acids. V gave up 0 bases and J gave up 4 bases, with 16 bases separating them. Germline CDR1 and CDR2: SGHAT and FQNNGV. Sequenced: peripheral blood. The chain links TRBV11-2 to TRBJ1-3; D not resolved. The clonotype originates from a man between 40 and 49 years old with active or convalescent COVID-19. The CDR3 region has the DNA TGTGCCAGCAGCTTAGATTTGTCAGGTTTTCTCGGAAACACCATATATTTT. It specifies CASSLDLSGFLGNTIYF.